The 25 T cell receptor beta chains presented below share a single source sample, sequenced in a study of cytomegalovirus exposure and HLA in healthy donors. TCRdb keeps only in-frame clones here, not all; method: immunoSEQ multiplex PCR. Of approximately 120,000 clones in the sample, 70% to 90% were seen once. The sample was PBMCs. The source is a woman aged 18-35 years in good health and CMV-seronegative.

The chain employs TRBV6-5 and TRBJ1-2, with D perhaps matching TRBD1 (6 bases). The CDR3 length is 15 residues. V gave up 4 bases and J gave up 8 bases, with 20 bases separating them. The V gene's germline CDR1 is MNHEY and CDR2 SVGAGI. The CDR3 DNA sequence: TGTGCCAGCAGTTTCTCCCAGTGGGGGCTGGGAGGCTACACCTTC. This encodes CASSFSQWGLGGYTF.

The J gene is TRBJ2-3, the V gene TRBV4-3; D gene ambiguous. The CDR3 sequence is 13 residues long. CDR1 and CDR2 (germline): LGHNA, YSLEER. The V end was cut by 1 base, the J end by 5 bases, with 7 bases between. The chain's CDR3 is CASSQGPEDTQYF. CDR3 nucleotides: TGCGCCAGCAGCCAAGGGCCCGAAGATACGCAGTATTTT.

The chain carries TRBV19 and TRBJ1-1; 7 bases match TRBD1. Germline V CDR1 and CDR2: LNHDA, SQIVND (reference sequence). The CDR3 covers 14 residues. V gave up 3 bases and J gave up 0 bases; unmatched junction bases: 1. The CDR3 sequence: CASSIQGVNTEAFF. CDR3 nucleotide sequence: TGTGCCAGTAGTATTCAGGGGGTGAACACTGAAGCTTTCTTT.

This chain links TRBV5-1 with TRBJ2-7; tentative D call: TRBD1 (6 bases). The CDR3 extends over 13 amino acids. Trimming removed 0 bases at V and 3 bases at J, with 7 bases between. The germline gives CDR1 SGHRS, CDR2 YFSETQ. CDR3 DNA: TGCGCCAGCAGCTTGGGGACAGTCTACGAGCAGTACTTC. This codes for CASSLGTVYEQYF.

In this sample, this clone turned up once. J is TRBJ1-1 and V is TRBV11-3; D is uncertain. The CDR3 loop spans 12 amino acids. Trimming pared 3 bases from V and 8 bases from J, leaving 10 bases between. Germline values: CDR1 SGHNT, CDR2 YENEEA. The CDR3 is CASSFGQIEAFF. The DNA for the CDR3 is TGTGCCAGCAGCTTTGGGCAAATCGAAGCTTTCTTT.

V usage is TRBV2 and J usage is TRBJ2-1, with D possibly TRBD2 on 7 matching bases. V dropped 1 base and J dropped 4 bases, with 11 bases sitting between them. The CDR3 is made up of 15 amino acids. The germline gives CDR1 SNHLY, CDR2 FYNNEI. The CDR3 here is CASSEGRGAYNEQFF. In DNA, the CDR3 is TGTGCCAGCAGTGAAGGTCGGGGGGCGTACAATGAGCAGTTCTTC. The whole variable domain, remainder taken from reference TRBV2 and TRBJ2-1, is EPEVTQTPSHQVTQMGQEVILRCVPISNHLYFYWYRQILGQKVEFLVSFYNNEISEKSEIFDDQFSVERPDGSNFTLKIRSTKLEDSAMYFCASSEGRGAYNEQFFGPGTRLTVL.

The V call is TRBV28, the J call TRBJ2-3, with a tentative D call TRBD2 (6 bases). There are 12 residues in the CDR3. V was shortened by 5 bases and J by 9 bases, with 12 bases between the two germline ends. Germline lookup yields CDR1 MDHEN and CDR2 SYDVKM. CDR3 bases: TGTGCCAGCAGTGCCGGGACTTCAACGCAGTATTTT. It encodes CASSAGTSTQYF.

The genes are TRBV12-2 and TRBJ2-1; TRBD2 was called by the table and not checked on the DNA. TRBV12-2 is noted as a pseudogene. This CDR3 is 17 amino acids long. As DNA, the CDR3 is TGTGCAAGTCGCTTAACCCTTAGCGGGAGTACCTACAATGAGCAGTTCTTC. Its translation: CASRLTLSGSTYNEQFF.

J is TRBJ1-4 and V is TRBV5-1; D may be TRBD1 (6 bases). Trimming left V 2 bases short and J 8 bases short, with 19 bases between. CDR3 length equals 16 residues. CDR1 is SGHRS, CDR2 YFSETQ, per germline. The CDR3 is CASSFDRNERNEKLFF. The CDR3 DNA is TGCGCCAGCAGCTTTGACAGGAACGAGAGAAACGAAAAACTGTTTTTT.

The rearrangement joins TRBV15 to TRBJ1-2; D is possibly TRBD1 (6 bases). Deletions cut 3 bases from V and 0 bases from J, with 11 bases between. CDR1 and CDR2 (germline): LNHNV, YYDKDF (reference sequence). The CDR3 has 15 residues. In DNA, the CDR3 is TGTGCCACCAGCAGCCCCCGGACAGCTAACTATGGCTACACCTTC. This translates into CATSSPRTANYGYTF. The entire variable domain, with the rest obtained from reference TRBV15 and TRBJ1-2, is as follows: DAMVIQNPRYQVTQFGKPVTLSCSQTLNHNVMYWYQQKSSQAPKLLFHYYDKDFNNEADTPDNFQSRRPNTSFCFLDIRSPGLGDTAMYLCATSSPRTANYGYTFGSGTRLTVV.

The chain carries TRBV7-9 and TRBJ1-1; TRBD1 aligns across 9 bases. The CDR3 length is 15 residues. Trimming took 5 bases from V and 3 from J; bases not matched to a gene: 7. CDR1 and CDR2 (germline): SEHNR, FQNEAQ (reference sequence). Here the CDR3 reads CASSQDRGFDTEAFF. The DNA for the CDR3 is TGTGCCAGCAGCCAGGACAGGGGTTTCGACACTGAAGCTTTCTTT.

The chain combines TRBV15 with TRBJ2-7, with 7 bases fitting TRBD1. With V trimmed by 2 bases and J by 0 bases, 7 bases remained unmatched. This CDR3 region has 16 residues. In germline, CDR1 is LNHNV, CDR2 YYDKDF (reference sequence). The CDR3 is CATSRPRQGLSYEQYF. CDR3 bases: TGTGCCACCAGCAGACCTCGACAGGGTCTCTCCTACGAGCAGTACTTC. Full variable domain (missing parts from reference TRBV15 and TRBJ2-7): DAMVIQNPRYQVTQFGKPVTLSCSQTLNHNVMYWYQQKSSQAPKLLFHYYDKDFNNEADTPDNFQSRRPNTSFCFLDIRSPGLGDTAMYLCATSRPRQGLSYEQYFGPGTRLTVT.

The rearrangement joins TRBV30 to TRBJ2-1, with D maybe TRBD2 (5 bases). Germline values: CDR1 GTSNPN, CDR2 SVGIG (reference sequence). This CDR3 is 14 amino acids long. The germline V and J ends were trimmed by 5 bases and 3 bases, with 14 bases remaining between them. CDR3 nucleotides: TGTGCCTGGGGTCTAGCCGCACACTACAATGAGCAGTTCTTC. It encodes CAWGLAAHYNEQFF.

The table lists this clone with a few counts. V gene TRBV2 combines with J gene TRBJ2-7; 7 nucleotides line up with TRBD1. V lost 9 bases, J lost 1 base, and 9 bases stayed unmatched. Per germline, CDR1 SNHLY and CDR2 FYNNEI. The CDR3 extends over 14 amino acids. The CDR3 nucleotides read TGTGCCAGTCATGGAGACAGGGCGTCCTACGAGCAGTACTTC. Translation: CASHGDRASYEQYF.

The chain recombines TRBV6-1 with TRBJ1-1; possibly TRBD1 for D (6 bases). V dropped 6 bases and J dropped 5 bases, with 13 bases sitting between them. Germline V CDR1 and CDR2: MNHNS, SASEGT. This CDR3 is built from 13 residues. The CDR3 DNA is TGTGCCAGCAGCCAACAGGGTCGGACTGAAGCTTTCTTT. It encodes CASSQQGRTEAFF.

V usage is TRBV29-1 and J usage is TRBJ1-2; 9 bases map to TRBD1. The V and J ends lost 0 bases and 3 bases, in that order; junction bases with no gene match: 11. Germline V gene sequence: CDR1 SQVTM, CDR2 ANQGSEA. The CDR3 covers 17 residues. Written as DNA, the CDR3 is TGCAGCGTTGAAGATCGGGACAGGGTATTTGGGCACTATGGCTACACCTTC. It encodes CSVEDRDRVFGHYGYTF.

CDR3 sequence reads: CASSAPISGTGTAEAFF. CDR3 nucleotides: TGTGCCAGCAGCGCACCCATCTCCGGGACAGGGACCGCTGAAGCTTTCTTT. The chain carries TRBV5-6 and TRBJ1-1, with TRBD1 matching 9 bases. This CDR3 has 17 amino acids. V lost 4 bases to trimming and J lost 6 bases; unmatched junction nucleotides: 16. The germline V gene encodes CDR1 SGHDT and CDR2 YYEEEE.

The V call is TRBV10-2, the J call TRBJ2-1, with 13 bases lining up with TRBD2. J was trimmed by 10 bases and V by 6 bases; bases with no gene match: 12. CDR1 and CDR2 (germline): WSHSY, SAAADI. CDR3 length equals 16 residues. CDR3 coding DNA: TGCGCCAGCAGGCCCGGGACTAGCGGGGTCCAGAGCGAGCAGTTCTTC. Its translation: CASRPGTSGVQSEQFF.

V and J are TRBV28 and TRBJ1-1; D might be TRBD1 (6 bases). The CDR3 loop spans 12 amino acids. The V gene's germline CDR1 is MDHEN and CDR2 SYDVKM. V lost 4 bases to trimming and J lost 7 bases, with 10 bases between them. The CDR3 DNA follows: TGTGCCAGCAGTTCCGGACAGAGTGAAGCTTTCTTT. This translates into CASSSGQSEAFF.

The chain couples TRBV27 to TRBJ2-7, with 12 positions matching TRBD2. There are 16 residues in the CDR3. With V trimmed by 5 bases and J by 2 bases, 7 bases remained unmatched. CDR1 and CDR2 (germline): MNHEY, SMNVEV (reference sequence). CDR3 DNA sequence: TGTGCCAGCAGTAGGACTAGCGGGACCATTCCCTACGAGCAGTACTTC. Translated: CASSRTSGTIPYEQYF.

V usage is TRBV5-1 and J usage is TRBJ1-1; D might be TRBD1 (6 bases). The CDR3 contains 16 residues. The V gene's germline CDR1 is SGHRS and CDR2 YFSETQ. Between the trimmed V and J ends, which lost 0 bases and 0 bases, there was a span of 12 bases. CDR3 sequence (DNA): TGCGCCAGCAGCTTGGCACAGGGCGAGTTGAACACTGAAGCTTTCTTT. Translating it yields CASSLAQGELNTEAFF.

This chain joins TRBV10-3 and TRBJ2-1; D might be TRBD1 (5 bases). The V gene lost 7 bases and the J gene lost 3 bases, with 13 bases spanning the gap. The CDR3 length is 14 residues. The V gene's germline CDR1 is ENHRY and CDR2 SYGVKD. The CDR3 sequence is CAIMGQGNYNEQFF. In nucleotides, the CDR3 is TGTGCCATCATGGGGCAGGGTAACTACAATGAGCAGTTCTTC.

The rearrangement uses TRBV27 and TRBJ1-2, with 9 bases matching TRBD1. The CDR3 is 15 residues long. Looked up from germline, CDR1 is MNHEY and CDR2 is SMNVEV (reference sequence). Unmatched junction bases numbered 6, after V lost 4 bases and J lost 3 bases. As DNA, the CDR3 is TGTGCCAGCAGTTCAGGACAGGGGCGAGACTATGGCTACACCTTC. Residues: CASSSGQGRDYGYTF.

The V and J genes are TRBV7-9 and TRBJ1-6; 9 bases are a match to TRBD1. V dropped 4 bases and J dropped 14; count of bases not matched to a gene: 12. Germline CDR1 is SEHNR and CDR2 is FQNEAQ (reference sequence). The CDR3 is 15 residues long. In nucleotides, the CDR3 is TGTGCCAGCAGCTCGGACAGGGGCCCTCCGGGCACCCTCCACTTT. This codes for CASSSDRGPPGTLHF.

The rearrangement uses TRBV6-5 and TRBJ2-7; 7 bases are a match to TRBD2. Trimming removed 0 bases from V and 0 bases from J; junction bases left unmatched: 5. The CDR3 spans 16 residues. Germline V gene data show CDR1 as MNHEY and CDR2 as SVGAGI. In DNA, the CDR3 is TGTGCCAGCAGTTACTCGAGCCTAGCGGACTCCTACGAGCAGTACTTC. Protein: CASSYSSLADSYEQYF.